A single sample is the source of the 13 T cell receptor beta chains below, sequenced in a study of T cells in Graves' hyperthyroidism and ophthalmopathy. RNA transcripts provided the source from which TCR beta CDR3 regions were amplified. A set of HTBI primers served as the primers for a first-round RT-PCR of the TCR CDR3. TCRdb used MiXCR to reprocess the multiplex PCR reads, holding one entry per CDR3 protein. The sample shows hundreds of thousands of distinct CDR3 sequences, 14% to 15% of them seen only once. Sample: blood. Source of these receptors: a woman aged 40 to 50 with Graves' ophthalmopathy.

This clonotype was detected many times. V usage is TRBV29-1 and J usage is TRBJ2-7, with 10 nucleotides matching TRBD2. CDR3 length: 13 amino acids. Trimming at V came to 2 bases and at J to 4 bases, leaving 2 bases not matched to a gene. Germline-derived CDR1 and CDR2 are SQVTM and ANQGSEA. CDR3 region: CSVESSGRYEQYF. CDR3 nucleotides: TGCAGCGTTGAATCTAGCGGGAGATACGAGCAGTACTTC.

This clonotype was observed at least ten times. The V gene is TRBV28, the J gene TRBJ2-7; TRBD2 aligns across 7 bases. This CDR3 has 16 residues. Unmatched junction bases numbered 14, after V lost 6 bases and J lost 3 bases. Per germline, CDR1 MDHEN and CDR2 SYDVKM. The CDR3: CASSSDLRDYYYEQYF. In DNA form, the CDR3 reads TGTGCCAGCAGCTCCGACCTCCGGGACTACTACTACGAGCAGTACTTC.

This clonotype appeared a few times. The rearrangement uses TRBV2 and TRBJ1-5, with 9 bases that match TRBD1. V was pared by 5 bases and J by 7 bases, with 12 bases of the junction left unmatched. The CDR3 runs 16 residues. Germline CDR1 is SNHLY and CDR2 is FYNNEI. DNA of the CDR3: TGTGCCAGCAGTCTATCGTACAGGGGGCAAAGCCAGCCCCAGCATTTT. It specifies CASSLSYRGQSQPQHF.

This clonotype was seen many times. The chain employs TRBV5-1 and TRBJ2-2, with D possibly being TRBD1 or TRBD2 (5 bases each). The CDR3 has 14 amino acids. Per the germline V gene, CDR1 is SGHRS and CDR2 is YFSETQ. The V end was cut by 6 bases, the J end by 4 bases, with 13 bases between. CDR3 sequence (DNA): TGCGCCAGCACGGAGAGGGACCTCACCGGGGAGCTGTTTTTT. Its protein product is CASTERDLTGELFF.

This clonotype was seen ten or more times. The chain combines TRBV4-1 with TRBJ1-2, with 10 bases fitting TRBD1. CDR3 length: 16 residues. V was clipped by 1 base and J by 5 bases; unmatched bases: 7. Looked up from germline, CDR1 is MGHRA and CDR2 is YSYEKL. The CDR3 is CASSQVRTGGNYGYTF. In DNA, the CDR3 is TGCGCCAGCAGCCAAGTCAGGACAGGGGGAAATTATGGCTACACCTTC.

This clonotype was recorded at least ten times. This chain uses TRBV12-3 or TRBV12-4 with TRBJ1-1, with a weak D call TRBD1 (6 bases). Deletions cut 7 bases from V and 0 bases from J, with 9 bases between. The CDR3 sequence is 13 residues long. The CDR3 nucleotides read TGTGCCAGCATGGCAGGGGTGAACACTGAAGCTTTCTTT. The encoded protein is CASMAGVNTEAFF.

The V call is TRBV19, the J call TRBJ1-5; the D is unclear. V was trimmed by 7 bases and J by 5 bases, leaving 15 bases between them. The CDR3 length is 14 residues. Germline V gene lookup returns CDR1 LNHDA and CDR2 SQIVND (reference sequence). DNA of the CDR3: TGTGCCAGTACCGCGAACCGAGTAGATCAGCCCCAGCATTTT. Amino acids: CASTANRVDQPQHF. The entire variable domain, with the rest obtained from reference TRBV19 and TRBJ1-5, is as follows: DGGITQSPKYLFRKEGQNVTLSCEQNLNHDAMYWYRQDPGQGLRLIYYSQIVNDFQKGDIAEGYSVSREKKESFPLTVTSAQKNPTAFYLCASTANRVDQPQHFGDGTRLSIL.

This clonotype was picked up many times. The chain employs TRBV12-3 or TRBV12-4 and TRBJ2-5; D call uncertain. The CDR3 is 12 residues long. The V gene lost 6 bases and the J gene lost 9 bases, with 14 bases spanning the gap. The CDR3 sequence is CASSLLTSPQYF. DNA of the CDR3: TGTGCCAGCAGCCTCCTTACCTCGCCCCAGTACTTC.

The CDR3 coding sequence is TGTGCCAGCAGCTTAGGTAACCCCCTGTGGGGGCTTAACACTGAAGCTTTCTTT. It yields the protein CASSLGNPLWGLNTEAFF. V gene TRBV11-2 combines with J gene TRBJ1-1; D is possibly TRBD1 (6 bases). The CDR3 has 18 residues. CDR1 is SGHAT, CDR2 FQNNGV, per germline. V lost 1 base and J 2 bases, leaving 20 bases between the germline ends.

In this sample, this clonotype turned up many times. The chain combines TRBV12-3 or TRBV12-4 with TRBJ1-3; D is perhaps TRBD1 (6 bases). This CDR3 comprises 15 residues. Trimming pared 3 bases from V and 3 bases from J, leaving 12 bases between. The CDR3 region has the DNA TGTGCCAGCAGTTTGGGGGGGCATTATGGAAACACCATATATTTT. Its translation: CASSLGGHYGNTIYF.

This clonotype was counted ten times or more. CDR3 region: CASRRGRTGGEQYF. In nucleotides, the CDR3 is TGTGCCAGCAGAAGGGGCAGAACTGGAGGCGAGCAGTACTTC. The chain recombines TRBV6-1 with TRBJ2-7; D tentatively reads TRBD1 or TRBD2 (5 bases each). Germline CDR1 is MNHNS and CDR2 is SASEGT. The CDR3 consists of 14 residues. V shed 6 bases and J shed 6 bases, with 18 bases lying between them.

This chain links TRBV7-8 with TRBJ1-5; 9 nucleotides line up with TRBD1. The CDR3 is 15 amino acids. Germline V gives CDR1 SGHVS, CDR2 FQNEAQ. Losses at the gene ends were 7 bases for V and 4 bases for J; bases not matched to a gene: 8. CDR3: CASKSGTGLNQPQHF. In DNA form, the CDR3 reads TGTGCCAGCAAATCCGGGACAGGGCTAAATCAGCCCCAGCATTTT.

This clonotype appeared many times. The chain uses TRBV9 and TRBJ2-2; unclear D gene. V lost 0 bases, J lost 5 bases, and 11 bases lay in between. Germline-derived CDR1 and CDR2 are SGDLS and YYNGEE. The CDR3 has 15 residues. The CDR3 reads CASSVGGIRTGELFF. The DNA of the CDR3 is TGTGCCAGCAGCGTAGGGGGAATCAGGACCGGGGAGCTGTTTTTT. Full variable domain (outside the CDR3, taken from reference TRBV9 and TRBJ2-2): DSGVTQTPKHLITATGQRVTLRCSPRSGDLSVYWYQQSLDQGLQFLIQYYNGEERAKGNILERFSAQQFPDLHSELNLSSLELGDSALYFCASSVGGIRTGELFFGEGSRLTVL.